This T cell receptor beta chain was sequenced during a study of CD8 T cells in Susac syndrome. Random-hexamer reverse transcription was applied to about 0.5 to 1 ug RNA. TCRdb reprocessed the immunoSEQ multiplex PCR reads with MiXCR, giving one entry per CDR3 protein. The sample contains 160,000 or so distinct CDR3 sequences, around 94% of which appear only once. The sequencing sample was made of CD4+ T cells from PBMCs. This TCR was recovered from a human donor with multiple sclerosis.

The CDR3 here is CASSSPRGQLSYEQYF. DNA for the CDR3: TGTGCCAGCAGCTCCCCCCGCGGACAGCTCTCCTACGAGCAGTACTTC. The chain employs TRBV7-9 and TRBJ2-7; a possible D gene is TRBD1 (6 bases). The germline V gene encodes CDR1 SEHNR and CDR2 FQNEAQ (reference sequence). The CDR3 length is 16 residues. V lost 4 bases and J 0 bases, leaving 16 bases between the germline ends.